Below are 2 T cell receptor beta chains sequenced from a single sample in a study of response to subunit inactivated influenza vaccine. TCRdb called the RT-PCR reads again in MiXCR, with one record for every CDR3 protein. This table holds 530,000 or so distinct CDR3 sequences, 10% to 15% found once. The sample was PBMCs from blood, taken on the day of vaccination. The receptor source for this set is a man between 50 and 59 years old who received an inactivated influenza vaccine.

The chain's CDR3 is CASSPTSVPRDTQYF. The DNA for the CDR3 is TGTGCCAGCAGTCCGACTAGCGTTCCAAGGGATACGCAGTATTTT. The gene calls are TRBV27 and TRBJ2-3, with 8 nucleotides matching TRBD2. CDR1 MNHEY and CDR2 SMNVEV come from the germline V gene (reference sequence). CDR3 size: 15 residues. Trimming removed 5 bases from V and 6 bases from J; junction bases left unmatched: 10.

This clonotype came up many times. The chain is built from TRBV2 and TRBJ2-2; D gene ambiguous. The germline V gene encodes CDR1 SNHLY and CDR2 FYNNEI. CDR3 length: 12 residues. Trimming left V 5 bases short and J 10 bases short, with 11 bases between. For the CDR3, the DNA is TGTGCCAGCAGTCAGCGCCGGGCGGAGCTGTTTTTT. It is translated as CASSQRRAELFF.